This record covers a single TCR beta chain. No antigen is known for it. Looked up from germline, CDR1 is MNHNY and CDR2 is SVGAGI (reference sequence). Trimming removed 2 bases from V and 7 bases from J, with 11 bases in between. The CDR3 has 13 amino acids. These data come from a study of shared clonotypes between healthy human individuals. Overall study results and limits: Only blood underwent sampling, and tissue repertoires likely differ. Incompleteness in sorted-subset sequencing, despite large depth, was shown by rarefaction.

The protocol was immunoSEQ multiplex PCR, while the TCRdb copy is restricted to in-frame clones and leaves out a portion. The sample shows 2 million to 3 million clones, under 95% of them seen only once. Sequenced sample: naive CD4+ T cells from PBMCs. Stated subset: CD45RA+ positively selected. The TCR originated in a man younger than 35 in good health. Some clones in this sample may be carry-over from other donors' samples. V is TRBV6-6 and J is TRBJ1-1; TRBD1 might be the D (5 bases). CDR3 in DNA: TGTGCCAGCAGTTACGGGACGGCATTTGAAGCTTTCTTT. Its translation is CASSYGTAFEAFF.